This TCR beta chain emerged from a study of blood T cell repertoires in COVID-19. Whole-study context: T cells, B-cell-depleted T cells, or PBMCs provided the cDNA or gDNA that served as material.

This table comes from immunoSEQ multiplex PCR, and its TCRdb copy is limited to in-frame clones, with some not included. The sample consists of 200,000 to 300,000 clones, around four fifths of them appearing once. With 3 bases removed from V and 6 bases from J, the gap between germline ends came to 18 bases. The germline CDR1 and CDR2 sequences are SGHRS and YFSETQ. This CDR3 spans 15 amino acids. The rearrangement links TRBV5-1 to TRBJ1-2; D possibly corresponds to TRBD1 (6 bases). The sequence was collected from a woman aged 80 or over with acute or convalescent COVID-19. The sample consisted of peripheral blood. CDR3 in DNA: TGCGCCAGCAGCTGGGGGCGTGGGGGAGAGAATGGCTACACCTTC. It is translated as CASSWGRGGENGYTF.